Listed below are T cell receptor beta chains from one sample, sequenced in a study of beta chain features in type 1 diabetes. The method was immunoSEQ multiplex PCR; TCRdb's version includes in-frame clones alone and lacks a portion of them. Here the sample spans a few hundred thousand clones, 13% being singletons. The specimen sequenced was naive CD4+ T cells from blood. These receptors were taken from a young woman with type 1 diabetes. Each CDR3 is given with its conserved first and last residue. The D gene is left open where the match is weak. Clone size is shown for a subset of rows, as once, few, many or a class of expanded clone.

TRBJ2-3	TRBV5-1	-	TRBD2	TGCGCCAGCAGCTTGGCGGGAGGGCCTAGCACAGATACGCAGTATTTT	CASSLAGGPSTDTQYF
TRBJ2-2	TRBV5-1	-	TRBD2	TGCGCCAGCAGCTTGGGACTAGCGGGAGTCTCGGAGCTGTTTTTT	CASSLGLAGVSELFF
TRBJ2-1	TRBV11-2	few	TRBD1	TGTGCCAGCAGCCCGGTTAGGGGGCGAAACAATGAGCAGTTCTTC	CASSPVRGRNNEQFF
TRBJ1-2	TRBV6-1	-	-	TGTGCCAGCAGTGCCTCCAGGGGAGTCCGAACTAACTATGGCTACACCTTC	CASSASRGVRTNYGYTF
TRBJ1-5	TRBV7-2	-	-	TGTGCCAGCAGCTTAGGTGGCAGGGGTATGAGTCAGCCCCAGCATTTT	CASSLGGRGMSQPQHF
TRBJ2-1	TRBV14	-	-	TGTGCCAGCAGCCAAGGTGTACAGGGCTACGCCTACAATGAGCAGTTCTTC	CASSQGVQGYAYNEQFF
TRBJ2-7	TRBV2	-	TRBD1	TGTGCCAGCAGTGGGGGACAGGCGGGCGAGCAGTACTTC	CASSGGQAGEQYF
TRBJ2-7	TRBV30	-	TRBD2	TGTGCCTGGAGCGCTGCCGGGACTAGCTCCTACGAGCAGTACTTC	CAWSAAGTSSYEQYF
TRBJ1-1	TRBV6-5	-	TRBD1	TGTGCCAGCAGATCACCAAAAACAGGGGGCACTGAAGCTTTCTTT	CASRSPKTGGTEAFF
TRBJ2-1	TRBV5-1	-	TRBD2	TGCGCCAGCAGCTATGCGGCTAGCGGGAGTGGCAGCCACAATGAGCAGTTCTTC	CASSYAASGSGSHNEQFF
TRBJ2-4	TRBV6-5	few	TRBD2	TGTGCCAGCCGGACTAGCGGGAGTGACATTCAGTACTTC	CASRTSGSDIQYF
TRBJ2-1	TRBV5-6	-	TRBD2	TGTGCCAGCAGCTTGGGTCCCGGGACTAGCGTCAATGAGCAGTTCTTC	CASSLGPGTSVNEQFF
TRBJ2-1	TRBV12-5	few	TRBD2	TGTGCTAGTGGCCTTAGCGGGGTTTACAATGAGCAGTTCTTC	CASGLSGVYNEQFF
TRBJ2-7	TRBV7-8	few	-	TGTGCCACCTCCTCGGAGACAACAGGGTTGAGGGAGCAGTACTTC	CATSSETTGLREQYF
TRBJ2-1	TRBV18	few	TRBD1	TGTGCCAGCTCACCGCCGGGACAGAGCTCCTACAATGAGCAGTTCTTC	CASSPPGQSSYNEQFF
TRBJ1-5	TRBV25-1	-	-	TGTGCCAGCAGTGAGTCCCACAGGGGCAATCAGCCCCAGCATTTT	CASSESHRGNQPQHF
TRBJ2-1	TRBV19	-	TRBD2	TGTGCCAGTAGGAAGGGACTAGCGGTGAATGAGCAGTTCTTC	CASRKGLAVNEQFF
TRBJ1-2	TRBV21-1	-	-	TGTGCCAGCAGCAAAGTCGCGGGGCATGGGACAGATGGCTACACCTTC	CASSKVAGHGTDGYTF
TRBJ2-7	TRBV5-1	-	-	TGCGCCAGCAGGTCGAGTCTCTACGAGCAGTACTTC	CASRSSLYEQYF
TRBJ1-2	TRBV29-1	few	TRBD1	TGCAGCGTCAGCCGGGACAGGGTAATTGGCTACACCTTC	CSVSRDRVIGYTF
TRBJ2-6	TRBV7-3	-	TRBD1	TGTGCCAGCAGCCCCAACCAGGGGGCCGGGGCCAACGTCCTGACTTTC	CASSPNQGAGANVLTF
TRBJ2-3	TRBV30	-	-	TGTGCCTGGAGTGTACGTGGACAGCGCCCGGCCCTTTCCGATACGCAGTATTTT	CAWSVRGQRPALSDTQYF
TRBJ2-7	TRBV28	-	TRBD2	TGTGCCAGCAGTTTCGGGACTAGTAAGGACGAGCAGTACTTC	CASSFGTSKDEQYF
TRBJ2-5	TRBV9	-	TRBD2	TGTGCCAGCACCGTAGCGGGAGGCCCCCTTGAGACCCAGTACTTC	CASTVAGGPLETQYF
TRBJ2-1	TRBV7-2	once	TRBD2	TGTGCCAGCAGCTTGGCTAGCGGCATGACCTACAATGAGCAGTTCTTC	CASSLASGMTYNEQFF
TRBJ2-2	TRBV4-1	-	-	TGCGCCAGCAGCCAGAGTGGGGAGCACACCGGGGAGCTGTTTTTT	CASSQSGEHTGELFF
TRBJ2-5	TRBV7-2	few	-	TGTGCCAGCAGCTTACTAGGCAGCCAAGAGACCCAGTACTTC	CASSLLGSQETQYF
TRBJ2-7	TRBV28	few	-	TGTGCCAGCAGTCCTCAGGGGATGGGGGACGAGCAGTACTTC	CASSPQGMGDEQYF
TRBJ1-1	TRBV6-5	-	-	TGTGCCAGCAGTTACTGGGCGCGGGGTAGCACTGAAGCTTTCTTT	CASSYWARGSTEAFF